A single TCR beta chain is shown here with its context. The data belong to a study of blood T cell repertoires in COVID-19. Study information: There were acute and convalescent COVID-19 samples, and they came from the United States, Italy and Spain.

The CDR3 sequence is 14 residues long. V was pared by 6 bases and J by 4 bases, with 8 bases of the junction left unmatched. Germline CDR1 MNHEY, CDR2 SVGAGI. How the authors handled the data: It was from reference gene primer amplification that nucleated cell counts were estimated. The protocol was immunoSEQ multiplex PCR, while the TCRdb copy is restricted to in-frame clones and leaves out a portion. D and trimming come from the DNA, and the V and J calls and clone size come from that table. The sample holds around 360,000 clones, approximately 87% seen once. The rearrangement uses TRBV6-5 and TRBJ1-2; 7 bases line up with TRBD1. Sequencing used PBMCs or T cells enriched from blood (not recorded which). The TCR originated in a man aged 35 to 55 in a cohort exposed to, infected with or recovered from COVID-19 (not recorded which). The chain's CDR3 is CASRRGQLIYGYTF. In nucleotides, the CDR3 is TGTGCCAGCAGACGGGGACAGTTAATCTATGGCTACACCTTC.